These 26 T cell receptor beta chains were all obtained from the same sample, sequenced in a study of T cell changes during pregnancy in multiple sclerosis. The repertoire was sequenced with immunoSEQ multiplex PCR; TCRdb's copy has only in-frame clones and lacks some. Counted here are under 35,000 clones, around nine tenths occurring once; the ten biggest clones make up roughly 0.74%. Sequencing used CD4+ T cells from peripheral blood mononuclear cells, obtained in the first trimester of pregnancy. Source of these receptors: a female donor with multiple sclerosis, enrolled in a pregnancy study.

This clone appeared a single time. The CDR3 sequence: CASSSSPRETQYF. The CDR3, as DNA: TGTGCCAGCAGCTCCTCCCCCCGAGAGACCCAGTACTTC. This chain connects TRBV7-2 to TRBJ2-5, with D unresolved. V was shortened by 4 bases and J by 4 bases, with 10 bases between the two germline ends. The CDR3 totals 13 residues. Germline values: CDR1 SGHTA, CDR2 FQGNSA.

V gene TRBV2 combines with J gene TRBJ2-7; a possible D gene is TRBD2 (6 bases). In germline, CDR1 is SNHLY, CDR2 FYNNEI. V lost 7 bases and J lost 3, with 19 bases in between. The length of the CDR3 is 15 residues. DNA for the CDR3: TGTGCCAGCATTTTATCCCGGACCGGGGGCTACGAGCAGTACTTC. Its translation: CASILSRTGGYEQYF.

The chain couples TRBV25-1 to TRBJ1-1; tentatively, D is TRBD1 (5 bases). Trimming shortened V by 5 bases and J by 3 bases, and 10 bases separated the two germline ends. The CDR3 loop spans 13 amino acids. Germline V lookup: CDR1 MGHDK, CDR2 SYGVNS. DNA for the CDR3: TGTGCCAGCAGTAATAGACAGTACACTGAAGCTTTCTTT. This sequence encodes CASSNRQYTEAFF.

The chain links TRBV28 to TRBJ1-1; TRBD1 might be the D (5 bases). Germline values: CDR1 MDHEN, CDR2 SYDVKM. V lost 1 base, J lost 10 bases, and 10 bases lay in between. The CDR3 loop spans 12 amino acids. The CDR3 region has the DNA TGTGCCAGCAGTTTATTGGGGGGTGTAGCTTTCTTT. Translation: CASSLLGGVAFF.

This clone showed up just a few times. J is TRBJ2-7 and V is TRBV6-1; TRBD1 matches at 7 bases. Per the germline V gene, CDR1 is MNHNS and CDR2 is SASEGT. The CDR3 is 13 residues long. The trim removed 7 bases at V and 3 bases at J, leaving 6 bases unmatched. The CDR3 is CASNYRGDYEQYF. For the CDR3, the DNA is TGTGCCAGCAATTACAGGGGCGACTACGAGCAGTACTTC.

The chain carries TRBV5-5 and TRBJ2-7; TRBD1 matches at 8 bases. This CDR3 has 15 amino acids. V trimming: 4 bases; J trimming: 3 bases; junction bases outside the gene matches: 9. Germline V CDR1 and CDR2: SGHKS, YYEKEE (reference sequence). CDR3 nucleotide sequence: TGTGCCAGCAGCGTTTGGGGACAGGTCTACTACGAGCAGTACTTC. Translation gives CASSVWGQVYYEQYF.

This chain links TRBV5-4 with TRBJ1-1; TRBD1 might be the D (5 bases). Trimming took 4 bases from V and 5 from J, leaving 21 bases between them. Germline CDR1 is SGHNT and CDR2 is YYREEE (reference sequence). This CDR3 contains 16 residues. CDR3 loop: CASSPLAGGEFTEAFF. The CDR3 nucleotides read TGTGCCAGCAGCCCCCTGGCGGGGGGAGAGTTTACTGAAGCTTTCTTT.

The chain has TRBV4-1 and TRBJ2-1; 13 bases match TRBD2. The CDR3 covers 15 residues. V gave up 6 bases and J gave up 5 bases; unmatched junction bases: 4. Germline-derived CDR1 and CDR2 are MGHRA and YSYEKL. The CDR3 sequence: CASRMGLAGNNEQFF. The CDR3 region has the DNA TGCGCCAGCAGGATGGGACTAGCGGGGAACAATGAGCAGTTCTTC.

The chain is built from TRBV7-2 and TRBJ2-1; D unresolved. Trimming took off 1 base at V and 4 bases at J, with 11 bases between the two ends. Germline V gene sequence: CDR1 SGHTA, CDR2 FQGNSA. The CDR3 sequence is 15 residues long. The CDR3 sequence is CASSLGATQYNEQFF. The CDR3 DNA sequence: TGTGCCAGCAGCTTAGGGGCTACTCAGTACAATGAGCAGTTCTTC.

The chain couples TRBV6-6 to TRBJ1-4, with a weak D call TRBD1 (6 bases). This CDR3 region has 15 residues. The germline V gene encodes CDR1 MNHNY and CDR2 SVGAGI (reference sequence). V was pared by 2 bases and J by 4 bases, with 11 bases between. The CDR3 coding sequence is TGTGCCAGCAGTTACGGGGGCCGCTTTAATGAAAAACTGTTTTTT. This gives the protein CASSYGGRFNEKLFF.

A note on this clone: The sample carries other DNA sequences with the same CDR3. The gene calls are TRBV5-1 and TRBJ1-2; 8 bases line up with TRBD1. The CDR3 is made up of 15 amino acids. Germline CDR1 SGHRS, CDR2 YFSETQ. The ends lost 1 base at V and 7 bases at J; junction bases unmatched: 9. CDR3 DNA sequence: TGCGCCAGCAGCTTGTCGGGGCAGGGGGCCTCTGGCTACACCTTC. Its translation is CASSLSGQGASGYTF.

A few counts support this clone. This chain uses TRBV28 with TRBJ1-1; D gene uncertain. The CDR3 runs to 12 residues. CDR1 is MDHEN, CDR2 SYDVKM, per germline. Trimming removed 3 bases from V and 4 bases from J, with 6 bases in between. This chain's CDR3 is CASSFLATEAFF. In DNA form, the CDR3 reads TGTGCCAGCAGTTTTCTAGCCACTGAAGCTTTCTTT.

The gene calls are TRBV5-1 and TRBJ1-5; 7 nucleotides line up with TRBD1. Germline loops: CDR1 SGHRS, CDR2 YFSETQ. This CDR3 has 13 amino acids. V dropped 0 bases and J dropped 6; count of bases not matched to a gene: 0. This chain's CDR3 is CASSLEGAQPQHF. The CDR3 DNA reads as TGCGCCAGCAGCTTGGAGGGGGCTCAGCCCCAGCATTTT.

This clone is a singleton in its sample. V and J are TRBV4-3 and TRBJ2-1, with D possibly being TRBD1 (5 bases). Trimming stripped 2 bases from V and 1 base from J, with 18 bases between. The CDR3 covers 18 residues. CDR1 and CDR2 from the germline V gene are LGHNA and YSLEER. As DNA, the CDR3 is TGCGCCAGCAGCCAAACCCCTGGGGCGGAAACTTCCTACAATGAGCAGTTCTTC. Its protein product is CASSQTPGAETSYNEQFF.

V is TRBV11-3 and J is TRBJ2-1; possibly TRBD1 for D (5 bases). The CDR3 runs 16 residues. With 1 base removed from V and 3 bases from J, the gap between germline ends came to 13 bases. CDR1 SGHNT and CDR2 YENEEA come from the germline V gene. In DNA form, the CDR3 reads TGTGCCAGCAGCTTAGGGCCCGGACAAGTCTACAATGAGCAGTTCTTC. Translation gives CASSLGPGQVYNEQFF.

The rearrangement joins TRBV11-3 to TRBJ1-6; D might be TRBD1 (6 bases). Germline loops: CDR1 SGHNT, CDR2 YENEEA. This CDR3 spans 13 amino acids. V lost 5 bases and J lost 7, with 9 bases in between. The CDR3 region has the DNA TGTGCCAGCAGCATCGGGACAAATTCACCCCTCCACTTT. Translated, it gives CASSIGTNSPLHF.

The V call is TRBV2, the J call TRBJ1-2; a weak D match, TRBD1 (6 bases). Germline V lookup: CDR1 SNHLY, CDR2 FYNNEI. This CDR3 is 13 amino acids long. V shed 6 bases and J shed 11 bases, with 19 bases lying between them. DNA of the CDR3: TGTGCCAGCAGCCAGGGGCCCCGAGCCAGATACACCTTC. It translates to CASSQGPRARYTF.

For the CDR3, the DNA is TGTGCCAGTACCCCCCGGACAGATTATGGCTACACCTTC. Its translation is CASTPRTDYGYTF. The chain is built from TRBV19 and TRBJ1-2; TRBD1 might be the D (6 bases). The V gene lost 7 bases and the J gene lost 5 bases, with 14 bases spanning the gap. Germline V lookup: CDR1 LNHDA, CDR2 SQIVND (reference sequence). There are 13 residues in the CDR3.

This clone was seen once. J is TRBJ2-3 and V is TRBV30, with 10 bases matching TRBD2. This CDR3 has 15 residues. Germline V lookup: CDR1 GTSNPN, CDR2 SVGIG (reference sequence). With V trimmed by 8 bases and J by 2 bases, 10 bases remained unmatched. Here the CDR3 reads CALKTSGQPTDTQYF. CDR3 DNA: TGTGCCCTAAAGACTAGCGGGCAACCCACAGATACGCAGTATTTT.

V usage is TRBV2 and J usage is TRBJ1-3; maybe TRBD1 (5 bases). Germline assignment: CDR1 SNHLY and CDR2 FYNNEI. Trimming removed 6 bases at V and 2 bases at J, with 8 bases between. This CDR3 contains 13 residues. The CDR3 DNA sequence: TGTGCCAGCAGGCCAGGGCCTGGAAACACCATATATTTT. It specifies CASRPGPGNTIYF. The full variable domain, its missing parts supplied by reference TRBV2 and TRBJ1-3, is EPEVTQTPSHQVTQMGQEVILRCVPISNHLYFYWYRQILGQKVEFLVSFYNNEISEKSEIFDDQFSVERPDGSNFTLKIRSTKLEDSAMYFCASRPGPGNTIYFGEGSWLTVV.

The genes are TRBV2 and TRBJ2-1; the D is unclear. Trimming shortened V by 8 bases and J by 0 bases, and 14 bases separated the two germline ends. Germline values: CDR1 SNHLY, CDR2 FYNNEI. CDR3 size: 15 residues. As DNA, the CDR3 is TGTGCCAGCCACTTCCTGGAGTCCTCCTACAATGAGCAGTTCTTC. Translation: CASHFLESSYNEQFF.

V gene TRBV13 combines with J gene TRBJ2-5; D possibly corresponds to TRBD1 (5 bases). The V end was cut by 5 bases, the J end by 2 bases, with 9 bases between. The V gene's germline CDR1 is PRHDT and CDR2 FYEKMQ (reference sequence). The CDR3 runs to 13 residues. The CDR3 bases are TGTGCCAGCAGCCGACAGATACAAGAGACCCAGTACTTC. This sequence encodes CASSRQIQETQYF.

This chain connects TRBV4-1 to TRBJ2-5; D is perhaps TRBD2 (6 bases). Germline lookup yields CDR1 MGHRA and CDR2 YSYEKL. V was cut by 5 bases and J by 3 bases, with 25 bases left in between. This CDR3 contains 18 residues. The CDR3 here is CASSAPGLRRKVEETQYF. The CDR3 DNA sequence: TGCGCCAGCAGCGCTCCGGGACTCCGGCGCAAGGTTGAAGAGACCCAGTACTTC.

This chain connects TRBV19 to TRBJ2-2; 10 bases agree with TRBD2. Unmatched junction bases numbered 4, after V lost 5 bases and J lost 1 base. This CDR3 comprises 16 residues. Germline CDR1 LNHDA, CDR2 SQIVND (reference sequence). CDR3 coding DNA: TGTGCCAGTAGTTTAAGGACTAGCGGGAACACCGGGGAGCTGTTTTTT. Its translation: CASSLRTSGNTGELFF.

The rearrangement joins TRBV30 to TRBJ1-6; no clear D. The CDR3 loop spans 12 amino acids. Germline CDR1 GTSNPN, CDR2 SVGIG (reference sequence). V was trimmed by 4 bases and J by 6 bases, leaving 7 bases between them. DNA of the CDR3: TGTGCCTGGAAACGGTTTAATTCACCCCTCCACTTT. It specifies CAWKRFNSPLHF.

The chain has TRBV9 and TRBJ1-6; perhaps TRBD1 as D (6 bases). The CDR3 covers 15 residues. V was cut by 0 bases and J by 8 bases, with 12 bases left in between. Germline V CDR1 and CDR2: SGDLS, YYNGEE. Written as DNA, the CDR3 is TGTGCCAGCAGCGTAGATACAGGGATATATTCACCCCTCCACTTT. Translated, it gives CASSVDTGIYSPLHF.